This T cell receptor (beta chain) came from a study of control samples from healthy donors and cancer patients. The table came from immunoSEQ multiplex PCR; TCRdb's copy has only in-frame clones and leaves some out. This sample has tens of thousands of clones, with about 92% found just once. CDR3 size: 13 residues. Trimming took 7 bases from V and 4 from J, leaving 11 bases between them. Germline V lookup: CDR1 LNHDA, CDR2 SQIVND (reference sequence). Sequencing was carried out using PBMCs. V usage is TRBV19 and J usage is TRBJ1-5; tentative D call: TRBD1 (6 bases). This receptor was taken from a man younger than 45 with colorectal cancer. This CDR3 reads CASTTDRNQPQHF. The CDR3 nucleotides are TGTGCCAGTACCACTGACAGGAATCAGCCCCAGCATTTT.